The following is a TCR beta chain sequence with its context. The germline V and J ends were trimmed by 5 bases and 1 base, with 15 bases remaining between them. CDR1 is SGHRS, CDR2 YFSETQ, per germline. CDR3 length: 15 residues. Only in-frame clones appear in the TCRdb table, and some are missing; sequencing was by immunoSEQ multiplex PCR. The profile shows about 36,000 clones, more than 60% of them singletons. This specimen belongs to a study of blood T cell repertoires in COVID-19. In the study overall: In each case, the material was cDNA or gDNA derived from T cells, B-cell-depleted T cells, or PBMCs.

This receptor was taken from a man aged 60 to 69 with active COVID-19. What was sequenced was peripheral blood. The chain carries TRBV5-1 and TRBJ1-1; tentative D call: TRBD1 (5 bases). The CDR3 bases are TGCGCCAGCAGACCCTACCCCGACAGGAACACTGAAGCTTTCTTT. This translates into CASRPYPDRNTEAFF.